These 13 T cell receptor beta chains share one sample of origin, sequenced in a study of blood T cell repertoires in COVID-19. The table came from immunoSEQ multiplex PCR; TCRdb's copy has only in-frame clones and leaves some out. Among roughly 190,000 clones, more than 85% were seen once, and the ten largest hold 7%. The sequenced sample was peripheral blood. These receptors originate from a woman older than 75 in a cohort sampled during active or convalescent COVID-19.

This clone was recorded once. J is TRBJ2-7 and V is TRBV18, with TRBD2 matching over 11 bases. The CDR3 loop spans 15 amino acids. The germline gives CDR1 KGHSH, CDR2 LQKENI. The ends lost 2 bases at V and 1 base at J; junction bases unmatched: 1. The CDR3 loop reads CASSPGTSGSYEQYV. The CDR3, as DNA: TGTGCCAGCTCACCAGGGACTAGCGGATCCTACGAGCAGTACGTC.

The chain couples TRBV7-2 to TRBJ1-1, with D possibly matching TRBD1 (6 bases). This CDR3 contains 19 residues. CDR1 and CDR2 from the germline V gene are SGHTA and FQGNSA. V was pared by 0 bases and J by 5 bases, with 25 bases between. The CDR3 DNA sequence: TGTGCCAGCAGCTTAGCGCGGGAGAACAGGGTAGTCCTGAGGACTGAAGCTTTCTTT. This sequence encodes CASSLARENRVVLRTEAFF.

This sequence joins TRBV14 and TRBJ1-6; TRBD1 aligns across 8 bases. The J segment lost 7 bases and the V segment lost 4 bases, leaving 6 bases of the junction unmatched. The CDR3 sequence is 15 residues long. CDR1 is SGHDN, CDR2 FVKESK, per germline. This chain's CDR3 is CASSRTGGWNSPLHF. CDR3 coding DNA: TGTGCCAGCAGCCGCACAGGGGGATGGAATTCACCCCTCCACTTT.

CDR3: CASIRVGGELFF. In DNA form, the CDR3 reads TGTGCCAGTATCAGGGTCGGCGGGGAGCTGTTTTTT. The rearrangement uses TRBV19 and TRBJ2-2, with D perhaps matching TRBD1 (5 bases). Deletions cut 7 bases from V and 7 bases from J, with 10 bases between. The CDR3 extends over 12 amino acids. Germline CDR1 reads LNHDA; CDR2 reads SQIVND (reference sequence).

The gene calls are TRBV20-1 and TRBJ2-1; 12 bases map to TRBD2. The V gene end was trimmed by 3 bases and the J gene end by 2 bases; junction bases not matched to a gene: 5. The germline gives CDR1 DFQATT, CDR2 SNEGSKA (reference sequence). This CDR3 is 16 amino acids long. The CDR3 coding sequence is TGCAGTGCTAGTGGGCTAGCGGGAGGGACCTACAATGAGCAGTTCTTC. Its protein product is CSASGLAGGTYNEQFF.

Only one count was recorded for this clone. The CDR3 bases are TGTGCCTGGAGTGTACACGGAGCGAGGGAGACCCAGTACTTC. Translating it yields CAWSVHGARETQYF. V is TRBV30 and J is TRBJ2-5; D unclear. The V gene's germline CDR1 is GTSNPN and CDR2 SVGIG (reference sequence). V was trimmed by 0 bases and J by 5 bases, leaving 13 bases between them. The length of the CDR3 is 14 residues.

This clone was detected only once. This chain uses TRBV5-5 with TRBJ1-4; D may be TRBD1 (5 bases). The CDR3 loop spans 18 amino acids. V was pared by 4 bases and J by 4 bases, with 23 bases between. The germline V gene has CDR1 SGHKS and CDR2 YYEKEE (reference sequence). The CDR3 reads CASSVGRGPGLNNEKLFF. As DNA, the CDR3 is TGTGCCAGCAGCGTGGGACGGGGACCGGGACTGAATAATGAAAAACTGTTTTTT. Variable domain in full (rest from reference TRBV5-5 and TRBJ1-4): DAGVTQSPTHLIKTRGQQVTLRCSPISGHKSVSWYQQVLGQGPQFIFQYYEKEERGRGNFPDRFSARQFPNYSSELNVNALLLGDSALYLCASSVGRGPGLNNEKLFFGSGTQLSVL.

The V call is TRBV7-6, the J call TRBJ2-2, with 11 bases aligning to TRBD2. Germline V CDR1 and CDR2: SGHVS, FNYEAQ. J was trimmed by 7 bases and V by 5 bases; bases with no gene match: 12. The CDR3 contains 17 residues. The CDR3 region is CASSPLAGGPTNGELFF. The CDR3 DNA sequence: TGTGCCAGCAGCCCTTTAGCGGGAGGGCCAACTAACGGGGAGCTGTTTTTT.

This clone has only a few counts. This chain links TRBV30 with TRBJ2-7, with 9 bases lining up with TRBD1. Germline CDR1 GTSNPN, CDR2 SVGIG (reference sequence). Trimming removed 7 bases from V and 7 bases from J; junction bases left unmatched: 11. This CDR3 has 13 amino acids. This CDR3 is CALLQGASGEQYF. CDR3 in DNA: TGTGCCTTGCTACAGGGGGCGTCGGGAGAGCAGTACTTC.

The V call is TRBV5-1, the J call TRBJ2-7, with D perhaps matching TRBD1 (6 bases). The CDR3 consists of 16 residues. V shed 4 bases and J shed 3 bases, with 20 bases lying between them. The germline V gene has CDR1 SGHRS and CDR2 YFSETQ. CDR3 nucleotide sequence: TGCGCCAGCAGCCCACCGACAGACAGGTTCTACTACGAGCAGTACTTC. Its protein is CASSPPTDRFYYEQYF.

This chain's CDR3 is CSGQNTGELFF. The CDR3 DNA reads TGCAGCGGACAGAACACCGGGGAGCTGTTTTTT. The chain couples TRBV29-1 to TRBJ2-2; D is unclear. CDR1 and CDR2 (germline): SQVTM, ANQGSEA. The CDR3 spans 11 residues. V gave up 7 bases and J gave up 1 base, with 4 bases separating them.

The chain employs TRBV18 and TRBJ2-7, with 10 bases fitting TRBD2. The CDR3 runs 15 residues. Looked up from germline, CDR1 is KGHSH and CDR2 is LQKENI. V gave up 2 bases and J gave up 6 bases; unmatched junction bases: 7. The CDR3 sequence is CASSPASGSRSEQYV. DNA for the CDR3: TGTGCCAGCTCACCAGCTAGCGGGAGTAGATCCGAGCAGTACGTC.

The V call is TRBV27, the J call TRBJ1-5; 7 bases align to TRBD1. The germline gives CDR1 MNHEY, CDR2 SMNVEV (reference sequence). The ends lost 5 bases at V and 0 bases at J; junction bases unmatched: 4. The length of the CDR3 is 15 residues. CDR3 DNA: TGTGCCAGCAGTCGACAGGGTTATAGCAATCAGCCCCAGCATTTT. Its protein product is CASSRQGYSNQPQHF.